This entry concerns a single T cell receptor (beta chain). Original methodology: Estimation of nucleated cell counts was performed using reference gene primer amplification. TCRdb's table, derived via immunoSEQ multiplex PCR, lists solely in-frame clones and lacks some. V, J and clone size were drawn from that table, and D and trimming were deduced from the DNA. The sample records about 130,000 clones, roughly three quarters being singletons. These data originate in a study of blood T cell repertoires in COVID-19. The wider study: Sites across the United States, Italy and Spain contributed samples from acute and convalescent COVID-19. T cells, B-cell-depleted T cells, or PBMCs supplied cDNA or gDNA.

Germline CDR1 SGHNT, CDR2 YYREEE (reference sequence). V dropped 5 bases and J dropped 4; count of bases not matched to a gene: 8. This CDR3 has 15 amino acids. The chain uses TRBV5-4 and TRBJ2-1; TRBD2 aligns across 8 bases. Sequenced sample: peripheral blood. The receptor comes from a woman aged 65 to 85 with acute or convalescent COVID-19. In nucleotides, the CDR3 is TGTGCCAGCAGTTCTGGACTAGCAGGTTACAATGAGCAGTTCTTC. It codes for CASSSGLAGYNEQFF.